The TCR beta chain described here comes from a study of cytomegalovirus exposure and HLA in healthy donors (dated by TCRdb to 2015 to 2018). At the level of the whole study: According to a later analysis, the roughly 120 validation repertoires were produced on the same platform as the 700 or so repertoires of the first cohort. The aim of the study was to test whether cataloging public T cell receptors could identify signatures of past pathogen exposure. A separate validation cohort of more than 100 different subjects was used in addition to the 666-subject first cohort. The study combined high-throughput TCR immunosequencing, statistical association of individual TCRs with disease status, and machine learning to predict cytomegalovirus infection status. Study-wide conclusions, independent of this receptor: A later analysis had no HLA typing for the validation cohort, so co-occurrence there was scored across all 130 or so repertoires. The authors suggested that the approach could potentially be generalized to other disease states and immunological phenotypes. The study listed 150 to 200 TCR beta chains as associated with cytomegalovirus. Most TCR sequences were observed very rarely across donors, whereas some public TCRs were present in many individuals. Three of the identified cytomegalovirus-associated TCR beta chains were confirmed in vitro to be specific for cytomegalovirus antigens. Cytomegalovirus status was reported to be diagnosed by the classifier with high specificity and sensitivity in both the original and validation cohorts. In a later analysis, TCRs clustered in the first cohort were found to also tend to co-occur in the roughly 120 validation repertoires, with 90% to 95% of cluster scores above 0.

The germline V gene provides CDR1 LGHNA and CDR2 YSLEER. The CDR3 spans 18 residues, from the cysteine through the phenylalanine. Only the CDR3 portion is preserved as DNA: 54 bases, with reading frame beginning at the first base. V gives up 1 base and J gives up 0 bases, and the segment between their germline ends measures 16 bases. The library relied on the immunoSEQ multiplex PCR assay. The original pipeline was this. A statistical classification framework was built to diagnose cytomegalovirus status from the catalog of TCR beta chain sequences. Drawn from immuneACCESS, this table holds only the in-frame rearrangements with V and J called that TCRdb kept. Clones are partly lost; checked studies trace under half to an unresolved V gene and leave the rest unexplained. V and J calls and clone size are copied from that table; D and trimming were computed from the DNA. This sample lists 65,000 to 85,000 clones; roughly 96% were detected once. Of the sample, approximately 0.73% is held by the ten largest clones.

The donors belonged to the validation cohort of over a hundred subjects, which was separate from the roughly 700-subject first cohort. A word on this clone: Its antigen has not been determined. No per-base quality is available; no much larger clone lies one base away.

The sample taken for sequencing was PBMCs. The source of this sequence is a woman between 18 and 29 years old in good health and CMV-seronegative. This chain joins TRBV4-3 to TRBJ1-3; no D gene can be assigned with confidence. CDR3 region: CASSQVYRLSSSGNTIYF. The DNA reads as follows: TGCGCCAGCAGCCAAGTATATAGACTCTCGAGCTCTGGAAACACCATATATTTT.